Given below is one T cell receptor beta chain in context. CD8+ and CD4+ T cells from blood underwent TCR beta sequencing. Random-hexamer reverse transcription was applied to roughly 0.45 to 1 ug RNA. By means of immunoSEQ multiplex PCR, TCR beta CDR3 spanning 54 Vbeta and 13 Jbeta underwent amplification. TCRdb re-called the immunoSEQ multiplex PCR reads with MiXCR, one entry per CDR3 protein. The data hold 200,000 or so distinct CDR3 sequences, with approximately 96% observed a single time. CDR1 and CDR2 from the germline V gene are SEHNR and FQNEAQ (reference sequence). The length of the CDR3 is 17 residues. V was cut by 4 bases and J by 3 bases, with 21 bases left in between. The source of the sample is a study of CD8 T cells in Susac syndrome.

The rearrangement links TRBV7-9 to TRBJ1-1; the D gene is possibly TRBD1 (5 bases). Sequencing used CD4+ T cells from PBMCs. The receptor's source is a human donor with multiple sclerosis. The CDR3 is CASSSGFGARADTEAFF. DNA of the CDR3: TGTGCCAGCAGCTCCGGGTTCGGGGCCAGGGCGGACACTGAAGCTTTCTTT.